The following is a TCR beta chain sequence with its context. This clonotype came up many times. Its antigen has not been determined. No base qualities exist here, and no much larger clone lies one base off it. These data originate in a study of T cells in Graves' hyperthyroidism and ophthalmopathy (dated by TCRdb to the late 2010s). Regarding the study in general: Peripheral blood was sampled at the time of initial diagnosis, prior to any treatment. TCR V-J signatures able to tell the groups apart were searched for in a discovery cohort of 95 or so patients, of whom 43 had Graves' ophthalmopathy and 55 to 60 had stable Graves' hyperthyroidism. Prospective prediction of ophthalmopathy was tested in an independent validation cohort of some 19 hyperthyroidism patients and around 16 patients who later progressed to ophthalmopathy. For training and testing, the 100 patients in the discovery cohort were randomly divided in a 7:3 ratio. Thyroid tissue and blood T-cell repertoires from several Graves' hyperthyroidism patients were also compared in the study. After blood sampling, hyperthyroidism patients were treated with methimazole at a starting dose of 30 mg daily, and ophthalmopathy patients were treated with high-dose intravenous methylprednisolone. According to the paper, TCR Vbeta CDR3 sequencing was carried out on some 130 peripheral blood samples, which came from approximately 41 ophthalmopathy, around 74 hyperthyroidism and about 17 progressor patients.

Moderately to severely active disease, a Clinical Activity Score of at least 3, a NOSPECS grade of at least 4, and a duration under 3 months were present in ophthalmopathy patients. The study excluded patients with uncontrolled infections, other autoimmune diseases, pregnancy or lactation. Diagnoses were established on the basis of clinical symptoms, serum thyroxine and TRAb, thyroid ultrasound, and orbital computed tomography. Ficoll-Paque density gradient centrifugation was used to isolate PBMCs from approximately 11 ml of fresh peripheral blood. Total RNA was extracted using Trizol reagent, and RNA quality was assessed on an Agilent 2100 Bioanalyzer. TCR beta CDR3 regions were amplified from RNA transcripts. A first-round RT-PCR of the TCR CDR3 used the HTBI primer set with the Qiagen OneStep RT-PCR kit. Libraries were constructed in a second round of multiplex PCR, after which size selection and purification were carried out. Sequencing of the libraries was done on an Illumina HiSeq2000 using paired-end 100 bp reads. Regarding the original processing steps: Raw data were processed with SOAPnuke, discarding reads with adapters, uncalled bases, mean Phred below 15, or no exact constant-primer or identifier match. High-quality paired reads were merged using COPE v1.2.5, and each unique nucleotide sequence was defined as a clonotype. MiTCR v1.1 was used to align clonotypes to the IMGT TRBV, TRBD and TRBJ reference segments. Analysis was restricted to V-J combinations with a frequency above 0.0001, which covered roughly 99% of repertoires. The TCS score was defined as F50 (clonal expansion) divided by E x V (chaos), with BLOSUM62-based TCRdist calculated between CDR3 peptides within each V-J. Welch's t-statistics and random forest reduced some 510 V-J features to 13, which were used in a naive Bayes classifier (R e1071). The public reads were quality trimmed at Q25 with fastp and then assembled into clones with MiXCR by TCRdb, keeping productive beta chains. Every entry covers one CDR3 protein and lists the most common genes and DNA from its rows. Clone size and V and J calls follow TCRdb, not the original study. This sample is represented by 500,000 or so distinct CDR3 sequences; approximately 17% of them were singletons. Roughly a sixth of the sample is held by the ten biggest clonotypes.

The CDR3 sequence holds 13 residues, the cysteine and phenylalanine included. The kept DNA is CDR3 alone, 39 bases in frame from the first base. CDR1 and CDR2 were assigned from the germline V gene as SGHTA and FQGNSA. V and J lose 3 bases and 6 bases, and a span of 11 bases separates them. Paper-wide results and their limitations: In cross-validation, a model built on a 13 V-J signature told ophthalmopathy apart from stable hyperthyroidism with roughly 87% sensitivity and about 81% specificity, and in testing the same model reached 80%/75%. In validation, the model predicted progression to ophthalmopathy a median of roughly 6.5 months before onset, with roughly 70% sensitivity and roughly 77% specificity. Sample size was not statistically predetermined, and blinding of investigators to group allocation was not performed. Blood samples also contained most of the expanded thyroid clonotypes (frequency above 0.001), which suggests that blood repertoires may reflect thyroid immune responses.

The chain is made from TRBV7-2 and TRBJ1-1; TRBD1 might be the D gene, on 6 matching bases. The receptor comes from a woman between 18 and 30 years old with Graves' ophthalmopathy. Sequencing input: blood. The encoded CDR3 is CASSLSGVAEAFF. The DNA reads TGTGCCAGCAGCTTGTCAGGGGTAGCTGAAGCTTTCTTT.